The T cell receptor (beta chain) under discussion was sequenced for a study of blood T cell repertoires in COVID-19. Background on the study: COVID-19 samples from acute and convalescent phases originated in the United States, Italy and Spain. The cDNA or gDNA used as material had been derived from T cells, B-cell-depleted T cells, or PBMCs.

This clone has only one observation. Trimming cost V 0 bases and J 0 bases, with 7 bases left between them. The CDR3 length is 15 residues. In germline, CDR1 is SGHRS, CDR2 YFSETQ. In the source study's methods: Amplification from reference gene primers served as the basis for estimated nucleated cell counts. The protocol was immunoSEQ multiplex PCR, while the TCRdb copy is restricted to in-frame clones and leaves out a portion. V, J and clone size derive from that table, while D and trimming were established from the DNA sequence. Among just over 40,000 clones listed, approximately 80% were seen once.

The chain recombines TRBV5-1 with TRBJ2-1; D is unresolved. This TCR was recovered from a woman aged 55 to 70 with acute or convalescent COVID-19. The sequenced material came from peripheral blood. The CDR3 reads CASSLERTSYNEQFF. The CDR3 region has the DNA TGCGCCAGCAGCTTGGAGCGTACCTCCTACAATGAGCAGTTCTTC.